A selection of T cell receptor beta chains follows, all from one sample in a study of HIV-infected patients and healthy controls. From the 5' RACE reads, TCRdb called clonotypes with MiXCR, one entry per CDR3 protein. The sample yields some 10,000 distinct CDR3 sequences, 7.3% seen once. This specimen was blood, taken before antiretroviral therapy. These receptor sequences come from an adult with HIV infection. Each CDR3 is given with its conserved first and last residue. D genes are given only for firm matches. For some rows the clone size is stated as once, few or many, or as a class when expanded; others skip it.

many	TRBV4-3	TRBD1	TRBJ1-5	CASSQDAPGQGSSNQPQHF	TGCGCCAGCAGCCAAGATGCCCCGGGACAGGGGAGTAGCAATCAGCCCCAGCATTTT
medium-sized	TRBV7-8	-	TRBJ2-3	CASSSGLATTDTQYF	TGTGCCAGCAGCTCGGGACTCGCCACCACAGATACGCAGTATTTT
many	TRBV12-3/TRBV12-4	-	TRBJ1-5	CASRGPGYQPQHF	TGTGCCAGCAGAGGACCGGGGTATCAGCCCCAGCATTTT
many	TRBV4-3	TRBD1	TRBJ1-3	CASSQEGQTLSPIYF	TGCGCCAGCAGCCAAGAGGGACAGACCCTCTCCCCCATATATTTT
-	TRBV5-4	-	TRBJ2-1	CASSPGTPIYNEQFF	TGTGCCAGCAGCCCAGGGACTCCCATCTACAATGAGCAGTTCTTC
many	TRBV9	-	TRBJ2-6	CASSVSVGANVLTF	TGTGCCAGCAGCGTTTCGGTCGGGGCCAACGTCCTGACTTTC
many	TRBV18	-	TRBJ1-1	CASSPTMGNTEAFF	TGTGCCAGCTCACCGACGATGGGGAACACTGAAGCTTTCTTT
many	TRBV6-5	-	TRBJ2-7	CASSPPKGHDYEQYF	TGTGCCAGCAGTCCCCCCAAGGGGCACGACTACGAGCAGTACTTC
many	TRBV10-3	-	TRBJ1-2	CAISEVWGYTF	TGTGCCATCAGTGAGGTATGGGGCTACACCTTC
many	TRBV7-2	-	TRBJ2-3	CASSPSGARGADTQYF	TGTGCCAGCAGCCCTTCGGGGGCCAGGGGCGCAGATACGCAGTATTTT
many	TRBV3-1	-	TRBJ1-3	CASGVDTAYSGNTIYF	TGTGCCAGTGGGGTAGACACAGCCTACTCTGGAAACACCATATATTTT
many	TRBV2	TRBD1	TRBJ2-2	CASSSGTVAPGELFF	TGTGCCAGCAGTTCCGGGACAGTGGCCCCCGGGGAGCTGTTTTTT
many	TRBV9	-	TRBJ2-3	CASSVNTDTQYF	TGTGCCAGCAGCGTGAACACAGATACGCAGTATTTT
many	TRBV12-3/TRBV12-4	-	TRBJ1-5	CASSGQHLNQPQHF	TGTGCCAGCAGCGGACAGCATCTCAATCAGCCCCAGCATTTT
once	TRBV9	-	TRBJ2-5	CASSLLLSGDTQYF	TGTGCCAGCAGCCTTCTCCTTTCGGGGGACACCCAGTACTTC
many	TRBV7-2	-	TRBJ2-7	CASSVSRATYEQYF	TGTGCCAGCTCCGTCTCAAGGGCCACCTACGAGCAGTACTTC
large	TRBV9	-	TRBJ2-5	CASSVEGPMLGAGETQYF	TGTGCCAGCAGCGTAGAGGGACCCATGTTGGGGGCCGGAGAGACCCAGTACTTC
many	TRBV6-5	-	TRBJ1-1	CAARRGAHTEAFF	TGTGCCGCCCGCCGGGGGGCTCACACTGAAGCTTTCTTT
many	TRBV7-2	-	TRBJ2-6	CASSFDLDRFSGANVLTF	TGTGCCAGCAGCTTTGACTTAGACAGATTCTCTGGGGCCAACGTCCTGACTTTC
medium-sized	TRBV7-8	TRBD1	TRBJ1-5	CASSLVSGTGQPQHF	TGTGCCAGCAGCTTAGTCTCTGGGACAGGTCAGCCCCAGCATTTT
few	TRBV12-3/TRBV12-4	TRBD2	TRBJ2-1	CASSVGLAARVVF	TGTGCCAGCAGTGTGGGACTAGCGGCCCGCGTGGTCTTC
many	TRBV2	-	TRBJ1-5	CASSEASAGPTEEPQHF	TGTGCCAGCAGTGAAGCGTCCGCCGGACCTACCGAAGAGCCCCAGCATTTT
many	TRBV7-8	-	TRBJ1-4	CASSTRLAGREKLFF	TGTGCCAGCAGCACCCGTCTGGCAGGGCGGGAAAAACTGTTTTTT
many	TRBV12-3/TRBV12-4	TRBD1	TRBJ1-5	CASSLGQGILVQPQHF	TGTGCCAGCAGCCTCGGACAGGGGATATTGGTACAGCCCCAGCATTTT
many	TRBV5-1	-	TRBJ1-4	CASSEEGWGGIEKLFF	TGCGCCAGCAGCGAGGAAGGATGGGGTGGTATTGAAAAACTGTTTTTT
-	TRBV5-6	-	TRBJ2-7	CASSLTFSEQYF	TGTGCCAGCAGCTTGACCTTTAGCGAGCAGTACTTC
many	TRBV20-1	TRBD1	TRBJ1-6	CSALPTGEVSPLHF	TGCAGTGCTCTTCCGACAGGGGAGGTCTCACCCCTCCACTTT
many	TRBV12-3/TRBV12-4	-	TRBJ2-3	CASSLSTDTQYF	TGTGCCAGCAGTTTGTCGACAGATACGCAGTATTTT
many	TRBV12-3/TRBV12-4	-	TRBJ1-5	CASNRNSNQPQHF	TGTGCCAGCAACAGAAATAGCAATCAGCCCCAGCATTTT
many	TRBV5-4	-	TRBJ2-1	CASKSGGPYNEQFF	TGTGCCAGCAAATCCGGGGGGCCCTACAATGAGCAGTTCTTC
medium-sized	TRBV27	TRBD2	TRBJ2-7	CASSLSAGRAYEQYF	TGTGCCAGCAGTTTATCAGCGGGACGGGCCTACGAGCAGTACTTC
many	TRBV7-9	-	TRBJ1-1	CASRVGFMNTEAFF	TGTGCCAGCCGAGTGGGGTTCATGAACACTGAAGCTTTCTTT
many	TRBV12-5	-	TRBJ1-1	CASGASPTNTEAFF	TGTGCTAGTGGCGCCTCGCCCACGAACACTGAAGCTTTCTTT
many	TRBV7-2	-	TRBJ1-1	CASSLGVMGLNTEAFF	TGTGCCAGCAGCTTAGGCGTGATGGGGCTAAACACTGAAGCTTTCTTT
many	TRBV5-1	TRBD1	TRBJ1-1	CASSSTGGGSTEAFF	TGCGCCAGCAGCTCGACAGGGGGCGGGAGTACTGAAGCTTTCTTT
many	TRBV11-2	TRBD1	TRBJ2-3	CASSPYPLGQGKTDTQYF	TGTGCCAGCAGCCCGTACCCCCTCGGACAGGGGAAGACAGATACGCAGTATTTT
many	TRBV7-3	-	TRBJ2-7	CASSLQGQTPYEQYF	TGTGCCAGCAGCTTACAAGGGCAAACCCCCTACGAGCAGTACTTC
many	TRBV28	TRBD1	TRBJ2-3	CASSWAPGQGIGTDTQYF	TGTGCCAGCAGTTGGGCACCTGGACAGGGGATTGGGACAGATACGCAGTATTTT
-	TRBV15	-	TRBJ1-1	CATSRETGNTEAFF	TGTGCCACCAGCAGGGAGACAGGTAACACTGAAGCTTTCTTT
many	TRBV27	-	TRBJ2-7	CASSAGQSSYEQYF	TGTGCCAGCAGCGCCGGGCAGAGCTCCTACGAGCAGTACTTC
many	TRBV6-1	-	TRBJ2-7	CASSDVAGVHEQYF	TGTGCCAGCAGTGACGTCGCAGGGGTACACGAGCAGTACTTC
few	TRBV20-1	-	TRBJ1-5	CSARAEGNPHHNQPQHF	TGCAGTGCTAGAGCCGAAGGGAACCCCCACCACAATCAGCCCCAGCATTTT
-	TRBV14	-	TRBJ2-3	CASSHPRTDTQYF	TGTGCCAGCAGCCACCCTCGCACAGATACGCAGTATTTT
many	TRBV9	-	TRBJ1-4	CATLNDEGRCEKLFF	TGTGCCACCCTTAATGACGAGGGTAGGTGTGAAAAACTGTTTTTT
many	TRBV12-5	-	TRBJ2-1	CASGLVLGRGSRNEQFF	TGTGCTAGTGGTTTGGTACTCGGCAGGGGAAGTAGGAATGAGCAGTTCTTC
many	TRBV3-1	TRBD1	TRBJ1-6	CASSQGQGVVGISPLHF	TGTGCCAGCAGCCAAGGACAGGGAGTAGTGGGGATTTCGCCCCTCCACTTT
many	TRBV5-4	TRBD1	TRBJ2-1	CASSPDRGQTNEQFF	TGTGCCAGCAGCCCTGACAGGGGTCAGACCAATGAGCAGTTCTTC
many	TRBV12-3/TRBV12-4	-	TRBJ1-2	CASSLGYRDNTDGYTF	TGTGCCAGCAGTTTGGGATACAGGGACAATACGGATGGCTACACCTTC
-	TRBV7-3	-	TRBJ2-3	CASSSLGSGTDTQYF	TGTGCCAGCAGCTCCCTCGGATCGGGGACGGATACGCAGTATTTT
many	TRBV7-9	-	TRBJ1-3	CASSRMGNSGNTIYF	TGTGCCAGCAGCCGCATGGGGAACTCTGGAAACACCATATATTTT
many	TRBV19	-	TRBJ1-5	CASTPDREYSNQPQHF	TGTGCCAGTACCCCGGACAGAGAATATAGCAATCAGCCCCAGCATTTT
few	TRBV7-3	-	TRBJ2-3	CASSFYASADTQYF	TGTGCCAGCAGCTTTTATGCTAGCGCAGATACGCAGTATTTT
few	TRBV5-1	-	TRBJ2-3	CASSPGLSRRVDTQYF	TGCGCCAGCAGCCCAGGTCTGTCCAGACGGGTAGATACGCAGTATTTT